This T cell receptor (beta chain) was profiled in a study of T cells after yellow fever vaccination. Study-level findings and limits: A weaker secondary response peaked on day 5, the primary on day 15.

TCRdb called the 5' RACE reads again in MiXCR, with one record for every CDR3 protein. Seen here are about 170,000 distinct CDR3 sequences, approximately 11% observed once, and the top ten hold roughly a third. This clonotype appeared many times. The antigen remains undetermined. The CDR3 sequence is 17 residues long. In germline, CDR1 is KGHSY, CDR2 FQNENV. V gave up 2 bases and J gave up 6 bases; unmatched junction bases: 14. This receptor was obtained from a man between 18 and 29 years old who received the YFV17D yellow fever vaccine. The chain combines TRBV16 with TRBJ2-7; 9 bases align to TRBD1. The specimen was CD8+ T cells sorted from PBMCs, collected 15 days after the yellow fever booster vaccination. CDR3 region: CASSQLGRDRDVREQYF. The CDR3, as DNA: TGTGCCAGCAGCCAACTGGGTCGGGACAGGGATGTCCGCGAGCAGTACTTC.